Detailed here is one T cell receptor beta chain. The Seattle patients joined while their infection was active and were tracked longitudinally afterward. This entry is derived from a study of blood T cell repertoires in COVID-19. In the study overall: Italy, Spain and the United States were the sources of the convalescent and acute COVID-19 samples. PBMCs, B-cell-depleted T cells, or T cells were the source of the cDNA or gDNA that made up the material.

Sequencing used immunoSEQ multiplex PCR; TCRdb keeps in-frame clones, though not all of them. Of about 170,000 clones in the sample, approximately 86% are singletons; the top ten hold roughly 0.57%. V lost 2 bases, J lost 0 bases, and 8 bases lay in between. CDR3 length: 15 residues. Germline lookup yields CDR1 MNHNS and CDR2 SASEGT. The sequenced sample consisted of peripheral blood. The TCR originated in a man aged 55 to 70 with COVID-19, enrolled during active disease. The chain is built from TRBV6-1 and TRBJ2-1, with D hard to call. The CDR3 DNA reads as TGTGCCAGCAGTGAACCCCCGAGCTCCTACAATGAGCAGTTCTTC. It yields the protein CASSEPPSSYNEQFF.